This T cell receptor (beta chain) was found in a study of chemoradiotherapy in HPV16-positive cancers. Looking at the study overall: Functional T-cell assays on two HPV16-positive patients' cells defined candidate HPV-specific clones and common TCR motifs. Study outcomes and limitations: During treatment, candidate HPV-specific clones and E7-related motifs expanded in tumor. For HPV16-positive patients, expanding HPV-responsive T cells associated with longer recurrence-free survival.

Clones were sequenced by immunoSEQ multiplex PCR, and TCRdb holds only the in-frame ones, with some missing. The data contain about 3,500 clones, 71% of them singletons. Comments on this clone: Its antigen is currently unknown.

V dropped 4 bases and J dropped 4; count of bases not matched to a gene: 8. The CDR3 runs to 14 residues. Germline V gene data show CDR1 as SGHNT and CDR2 as YYREEE (reference sequence). The chain is built from TRBV5-4 and TRBJ2-7; 7 nucleotides line up with TRBD1. Sample collection occurred from a patient who underwent chemoradiotherapy. The sequence was collected from a human donor with HPV-associated anogenital cancer. The CDR3 DNA reads as TGTGCCAGCAGCCGCACAGGGGAAGAGTACGAGCAGTACTTC. Translating it yields CASSRTGEEYEQYF. The whole variable domain, filled in from reference TRBV5-4 and TRBJ2-7, reads ETGVTQSPTHLIKTRGQQVTLRCSSQSGHNTVSWYQQALGQGPQFIFQYYREEENGRGNFPPRFSGLQFPNYSSELNVNALELDDSALYLCASSRTGEEYEQYFGPGTRLTVT.